This entry features one T cell receptor beta chain sequence. This clone was observed a handful of times. What this receptor recognizes is not known. Base-call qualities are not available, and no considerably larger clone is one nucleotide away. This specimen comes from a study of beta chain features in type 1 diabetes (dated by TCRdb to 2016 to 2018). For the study in its entirety: Mean age, gender distribution, total cell number and subset yield were not different between patients and healthy donors. A total of 90 million to 120 million sorted cells were examined across all samples, and a strong correlation was observed between cell number per subset and RNA yield. The study compared the TCRB repertoires of sorted circulating CD4+ T cell subsets in recently diagnosed type 1 diabetes patients with those in matched healthy donors. Whereas all 30 or so donors provided naive and central memory subsets, regulatory and stem cell-like memory subsets were isolated from just 8 patients and roughly 8 healthy donors.

V is clipped by 3 bases and J by 5 bases, and the sequence between their germline boundaries is 10 bases long. Its CDR3 holds 13 amino acids, cysteine through phenylalanine. The read is trimmed to its CDR3 DNA, 39 bases read in frame from base 1. Looking up the germline V gene yields CDR1 SGHTA and CDR2 FQGNSA. The entire amount of isolated RNA was reverse transcribed using the High Capacity cDNA Reverse Transcription Kit, so the sequenced TCRB transcripts were expressed ones. Deep immunoSEQ sequencing was performed on naive, central memory and regulatory T cell samples, with an average of roughly 3.5 million total reads per sample. After sorted cells were lysed in RLT buffer, RNA was extracted with DNase-treated RNeasy Micro or Mini kits, with the choice depending on cell number. Each cell subset was processed separately to prevent cross-contamination, with patient and healthy donor samples processed together. Using the immunoSEQ multiplex PCR, TCRB sequences were amplified from cDNA into 87-bp fragments spanning the CDR3 region. Sequencing of the amplicons was performed on the Illumina HiSeq platform. On the authors' methods: Synthetic template baselines were used to correct PCR bias computationally, reads within Hamming distance 2 were collapsed together, and singletons that could not be merged were discarded. Reads were aligned to IMGT to assign V, D and J genes, CDR3 length, and insertions or deletions at six rearrangement sites. Within each subset, clonotype counts were normalized to sorted cell number, and only after that were true diversity and Gini coefficients computed with the tcR R package. The overlap coefficient, calculated on TCRB nucleotide sequences, was used to measure repertoire sharing. Out-of-frame TCRB sequences from naive cells were analyzed to stand in for the pre-selection repertoire. TCRdb re-hosts the immuneACCESS table, in-frame sequences only. Its copies lack some clones; in the studies checked, an unresolved V gene accounts for under half of them, and the cause for the rest is not known. That table is the source of V, J and clone size, and D and trimming were worked out from the DNA. This sample gives fewer than 300,000 clones in total; roughly 22% of them show up just once. The ten largest clones capture approximately 0.029% of the sample.

Here is what the overall study found, with its caveats: At VDJ recombination sites, patients with type 1 diabetes made fewer insertions and deleted more nucleotides, a pattern implying thymic rearrangement abnormalities. The naive, central memory and regulatory TCRB repertoires appeared to resemble one another more closely among patients than among healthy donors. Shorter templates might have been favored by PCR, but patient and control samples were amplified and corrected together, so both groups would have been affected equally by any skew. Only small numbers of individuals were included in the HLA sub-analyses, which left unresolved whether HLA type had any influence on TCRB rearrangement. Sequencing cDNA rather than genomic DNA could over-represent highly expressing activated cells, although activation and CD3 levels did not differ between groups. Type 1 diabetes patients showed a moderate but significant shortening of TCRB CDR3 length in all four CD4+ subsets.

From each donor, a single peripheral blood sample of approximately 110 mL on average was drawn into heparinised tubes. A BD FACSAria II was used to sort naive, central memory, regulatory and stem cell-like memory CD4+ T cells with a panel that included CD45RO, CCR7, CD25, CD127, CD95 and CD27. Every sorted population had a purity above 98%. PBMCs were isolated right away by Lymphoprep density gradient centrifugation and were stained directly, without culture. So that batch effects would be minimized, each experiment stained and sorted samples in pairs, pairing one healthy donor with one patient. The chain couples TRBV7-2 to TRBJ2-5, with the D gene too uncertain to name. The specimen was naive CD4+ T cells from blood. Reading the label with the study, this specimen's cell subset or site is: true naive CD4+ T cells. The TCR sequence derives from a woman between 35 and 50 years old with type 1 diabetes. The CDR3 loop reads CASSFDAAETQYF. Read as DNA, the sequence is TGTGCCAGCAGCTTTGATGCAGCGGAGACCCAGTACTTC.